This T cell receptor beta chain came from a study of blood T cell repertoires in COVID-19. Study in general: Samples taken during acute and convalescent COVID-19 were collected in the United States, Italy and Spain. PBMCs, B-cell-depleted T cells, or T cells were the source of the cDNA or gDNA that made up the material.

Study processing details: Estimation of nucleated cell counts was performed using reference gene primer amplification. Sequenced by immunoSEQ multiplex PCR; TCRdb stores in-frame clones only, minus some. D and trimming were read from the DNA, whereas the V and J calls and clone size are those reported in that table. The sample shows around 150,000 clones, over 65% of them seen only once. This receptor was identified in a man in his sixties or seventies with acute or convalescent COVID-19. Sequenced input: peripheral blood.

This chain's CDR3 is CASSSGTGVLGSPLHF. As DNA, the CDR3 is TGTGCCAGCAGCTCCGGGACAGGGGTATTAGGCTCACCCCTCCACTTT. V is TRBV28 and J is TRBJ1-6, with 10 bases identical to TRBD1. The germline V gene has CDR1 MDHEN and CDR2 SYDVKM. The CDR3 spans 16 residues. Trimming cost V 6 bases and J 10 bases; bases outside gene matches: 12.